A single sample gave rise to the 11 T cell receptor beta chains below, sequenced in a study of post-analysis software for immune sequencing data. Study-wide points: Roughly five TRBV segments, including TRBV5-6, TRBV5-1 and TRBV20-1, were more frequent in patients than controls.

These receptors have no identified antigens. cDNA libraries for TCR beta contained unique molecular identifiers. Using its own MiXCR run on the PCR reads, TCRdb lists one record per CDR3 protein. This sample has hundreds of thousands of distinct CDR3 sequences, with around a third found just once. The sequenced sample consisted of blood. The receptors come from a girl between 10 and 17 years old with multiple sclerosis.

The V and J genes are TRBV7-2 and TRBJ2-6; D is unresolved. V lost 5 bases and J 4 bases, leaving 15 bases between the germline ends. Germline V gene lookup returns CDR1 SGHTA and CDR2 FQGNSA. The CDR3 totals 16 residues. The CDR3 region has the DNA TGTGCCAGCAGCCAAGATCAACCGTCCGGGGCCAACGTCCTGACTTTC. It codes for CASSQDQPSGANVLTF.

The V gene is TRBV11-2, the J gene TRBJ2-5, with a weak D call TRBD1 (5 bases). Trimming took off 8 bases at V and 6 bases at J, with 13 bases between the two ends. Germline V gives CDR1 SGHAT, CDR2 FQNNGV. There are 12 residues in the CDR3. This CDR3 reads CASQDTSQTQYF. CDR3 coding DNA: TGTGCCAGCCAGGACACCTCCCAGACCCAGTACTTC.

This clonotype showed up just a few times. This sequence joins TRBV12-5 and TRBJ2-7; the D gene is possibly TRBD2 (5 bases). This CDR3 has 12 residues. V was cut by 7 bases and J by 5 bases, with 12 bases left in between. The germline gives CDR1 LGHNT, CDR2 FRNRAP. The CDR3 sequence: CASAPRVDEQYF. The CDR3 region has the DNA TGTGCTAGTGCCCCGAGGGTCGACGAGCAGTACTTC. Based on the CDR3 plus reference TRBV12-5 and TRBJ2-7, the full variable domain is DARVTQTPRHKVTEMGQEVTMRCQPILGHNTVFWYRQTMMQGLELLAYFRNRAPLDDSGMPKDRFSAEMPDATLATLKIQPSEPRDSAVYFCASAPRVDEQYFGPGTRLTVT.

This clonotype was seen a few times. The chain recombines TRBV27 with TRBJ1-5; TRBD1 is a possible D gene (5 bases). The V and J ends lost 2 bases and 9 bases respectively, with 11 bases between them. CDR1 is MNHEY, CDR2 SMNVEV, per germline (reference sequence). The CDR3 loop spans 13 amino acids. CDR3 sequence reads: CASSLQTGAPQHF. CDR3 nucleotide sequence: TGTGCCAGCAGTTTACAGACTGGGGCGCCCCAGCATTTT.

The chain carries TRBV13 and TRBJ2-3, with 16 bases lining up with TRBD2. The trim removed 3 bases at V and 11 bases at J, leaving 8 bases unmatched. Germline assignment: CDR1 PRHDT and CDR2 FYEKMQ (reference sequence). This CDR3 has 16 residues. The CDR3 sequence is CASSFPPGLAGGQQYF. CDR3 in DNA: TGTGCCAGCAGCTTCCCCCCGGGACTAGCGGGGGGGCAGCAGTATTTT.

The table lists this clonotype with a few counts. The DNA of the CDR3 is TGTGCCAGCAGTCAAGTAGAGCGGGGAGGCTACACCTTC. Translated, it gives CASSQVERGGYTF. This sequence joins TRBV12-3 or TRBV12-4 and TRBJ1-2; no definite D call. Trimming removed 5 bases from V and 8 bases from J, with 15 bases in between. The CDR3 is 13 amino acids.

This chain connects TRBV20-1 to TRBJ1-1; D not certain. The CDR3 extends over 11 amino acids. Trimming cost V 5 bases and J 3 bases, with 7 bases left between them. CDR1 and CDR2 from the germline V gene are DFQATT and SNEGSKA (reference sequence). CDR3 sequence: CSAWEYTEAFF. The CDR3 DNA follows: TGCAGTGCTTGGGAGTACACTGAAGCTTTCTTT.

This clonotype was seen just once. V is TRBV27 and J is TRBJ2-4; D remains ambiguous. Deletions cut 2 bases from V and 0 bases from J, with 14 bases between. The germline V gene has CDR1 MNHEY and CDR2 SMNVEV (reference sequence). The CDR3 has 17 amino acids. In nucleotides, the CDR3 is TGTGCCAGCAGTTTAGTTAGGGCCCCACTAGCCAAAAACATTCAGTACTTC. It is translated as CASSLVRAPLAKNIQYF.

The chain uses TRBV29-1 and TRBJ2-1; 8 bases map to TRBD2. This CDR3 is built from 15 residues. V was pared by 1 base and J by 7 bases, with 9 bases of the junction left unmatched. The germline V gene has CDR1 SQVTM and CDR2 ANQGSEA. The CDR3 is CSVEVDGGAGNEQFF. The CDR3 DNA is TGCAGCGTTGAAGTGGACGGGGGGGCCGGGAATGAGCAGTTCTTC.

As for this clonotype: At one end the junction does not follow the germline gene, possibly because of a read error. The V and J genes are TRBV2 and TRBJ2-1; tentative D call: TRBD2 (5 bases). The germline V gene encodes CDR1 SNHLY and CDR2 FYNNEI. The CDR3 length is 11 residues. CDR3 coding DNA: TGTGCCAGCAGTGGAGGGAATGAGCGGTTCTTC. This sequence encodes CASSGGNERFF.

This clonotype was counted between two and nine times. The genes are TRBV6-5 and TRBJ2-5; D is uncertain. V lost 8 bases and J 5 bases, leaving 9 bases between the germline ends. This CDR3 has 11 amino acids. Looked up from germline, CDR1 is MNHEY and CDR2 is SVGAGI. The CDR3 nucleotides read TGTGCCAGCCGAGTCGGGGAGACCCAGTACTTC. Translating gives CASRVGETQYF.